The 8 T cell receptor beta chains presented below share a single source sample, sequenced in a study of shared clonotypes between healthy human individuals. Naive CD8 cells, CD45RO-negative and positively selected for CCR7, excluded terminally differentiated effector memory CD45RA+ cells. Using immunoSEQ multiplex PCR, the repertoire was profiled, and TCRdb retains in-frame clones only, with some absent. The table lists around 700,000 clones, 90% to 95% of them singletons, with about 24% in the top ten. Sample: naive CD8+ T cells sorted from blood. These receptors originate from a man in his thirties or forties in good health.

The CDR3 here is CASGSPSGFGAPGRLQPQHF. The CDR3 nucleotides are TGTGCTAGTGGTTCCCCCTCCGGGTTCGGGGCACCGGGGAGATTACAGCCCCAGCATTTT. The chain has TRBV12-5 and TRBJ1-5; tentatively, D is TRBD1 (5 bases). The germline gives CDR1 LGHNT, CDR2 FRNRAP. Trimming took 4 bases from V and 7 from J, leaving 32 bases between them. There are 20 residues in the CDR3.

V usage is TRBV5-1 and J usage is TRBJ1-5, with D unclear. Trimming removed 7 bases from V and 0 bases from J, with 11 bases in between. The CDR3 extends over 14 amino acids. Looked up from germline, CDR1 is SGHRS and CDR2 is YFSETQ. CDR3 protein: CASRPDLSNQPQHF. For the CDR3, the DNA is TGCGCCAGCCGCCCGGACCTTAGCAATCAGCCCCAGCATTTT.

This rearrangement joins TRBV30 to TRBJ2-1; the D gene is possibly TRBD2 (6 bases). The germline V gene encodes CDR1 GTSNPN and CDR2 SVGIG (reference sequence). CDR3 length: 14 residues. Trimming shortened V by 2 bases and J by 8 bases, and 16 bases separated the two germline ends. The CDR3 nucleotides are TGTGCCTGGAGTTTCGGGAGCCGCTCCGATGAGCAGTTCTTC. As protein: CAWSFGSRSDEQFF.

The chain recombines TRBV5-4 with TRBJ1-1, with D possibly being TRBD1 (6 bases). V lost 4 bases to trimming and J lost 7 bases, with 11 bases between them. The length of the CDR3 is 12 residues. The germline V gene has CDR1 SGHNT and CDR2 YYREEE (reference sequence). DNA of the CDR3: TGTGCCAGCAGCGGCGAGGGGGTTGAAGCTTTCTTT. This translates into CASSGEGVEAFF. Variable domain in full (rest from reference TRBV5-4 and TRBJ1-1): ETGVTQSPTHLIKTRGQQVTLRCSSQSGHNTVSWYQQALGQGPQFIFQYYREEENGRGNFPPRFSGLQFPNYSSELNVNALELDDSALYLCASSGEGVEAFFGQGTRLTVV.

The chain has TRBV15 and TRBJ2-2, with TRBD1 matching 8 bases. The V gene's germline CDR1 is LNHNV and CDR2 YYDKDF (reference sequence). The CDR3 is made up of 16 amino acids. Losses at the gene ends were 3 bases for V and 6 bases for J; bases not matched to a gene: 9. In DNA, the CDR3 is TGTGCCACCAGCAGCACAGGGGGTATAACTCCCGGGGAGCTGTTTTTT. It is translated as CATSSTGGITPGELFF.

The rearrangement links TRBV28 to TRBJ2-7, with 10 nucleotides matching TRBD2. V gave up 10 bases and J gave up 6 bases; unmatched junction bases: 15. The CDR3 is made up of 15 amino acids. In germline, CDR1 is MDHEN, CDR2 SYDVKM. The CDR3 region has the DNA TGTGCCACCGAACCCCTACTAGCGGGAAGTGTCGAGCAGTACTTC. This translates into CATEPLLAGSVEQYF.

J is TRBJ2-7 and V is TRBV4-3; the match to TRBD1 covers 7 bases. V shed 1 base, J shed 3 bases, and the junction held 9 bases outside the gene matches. This CDR3 region has 16 residues. Germline V gene sequence: CDR1 LGHNA, CDR2 YSLEER. The chain's CDR3 is CASSQVVGQDFYEQYF. In nucleotides, the CDR3 is TGCGCCAGCAGCCAAGTAGTCGGACAGGATTTCTACGAGCAGTACTTC.

The chain is built from TRBV4-1 and TRBJ2-1; weak D call: TRBD2 (5 bases). With 1 base removed from V and 5 bases from J, the gap between germline ends came to 12 bases. The V gene's germline CDR1 is MGHRA and CDR2 YSYEKL. This CDR3 is built from 15 residues. For the CDR3, the DNA is TGCGCCAGCAGCCAAGTAGTACTAGACGACAATGAGCAGTTCTTC. This gives the protein CASSQVVLDDNEQFF.